This TCR beta chain appears in the sequencing data of a study of T cell responses to AZD1222 COVID-19 vaccine. Findings of the study overall: At study baseline, merely about 6 AZD1222 recipients were seropositive. The study reported that nearly half of spike-specific TCRs target unmutated variant regions.

Libraries were prepared by immunoSEQ multiplex PCR; TCRdb keeps only in-frame clonotypes and omits some of them. In the table there are approximately 96,000 clones, 75% to 95% of which are singletons. Looked up from germline, CDR1 is SEHNR and CDR2 is FQNEAQ (reference sequence). This CDR3 is built from 15 residues. Losses at the gene ends were 1 base for V and 6 bases for J; bases not matched to a gene: 8. For this clone: Its target is not known.

Here the sequenced sample was peripheral blood, taken 28 days after the second AZD1222 dose. The rearrangement joins TRBV7-9 to TRBJ2-7, with 8 bases lining up with TRBD1. The clonotype originates from an adult who received the AZD1222 COVID-19 vaccine. The CDR3 is CASSLVGQGGTEQYF. The DNA for the CDR3 is TGTGCCAGCAGCTTAGTAGGACAGGGCGGTACCGAGCAGTACTTC.